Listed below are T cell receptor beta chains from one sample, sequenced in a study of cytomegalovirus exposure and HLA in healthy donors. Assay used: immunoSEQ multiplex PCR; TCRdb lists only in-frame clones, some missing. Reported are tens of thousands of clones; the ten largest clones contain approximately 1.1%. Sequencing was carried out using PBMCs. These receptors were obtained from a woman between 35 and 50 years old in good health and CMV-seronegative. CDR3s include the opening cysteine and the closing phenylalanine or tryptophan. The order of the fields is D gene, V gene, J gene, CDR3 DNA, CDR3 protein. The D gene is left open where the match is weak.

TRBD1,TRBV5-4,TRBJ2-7,TGTGCCAGCACCCAGACAGGGGGCTCCTACGAGCAGTACTTC,CASTQTGGSYEQYF
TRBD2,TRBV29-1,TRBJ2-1,TGCAGCGTTACCCTATTACCGACTAGCGGGACAACCTACAATGAGCAGTTCTTC,CSVTLLPTSGTTYNEQFF
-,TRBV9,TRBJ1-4,TGTGCCAGCAGCGGTACAGGGTTTACTAATGAAAAACTGTTTTTT,CASSGTGFTNEKLFF
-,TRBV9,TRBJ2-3,TGTGCCAGCAGCGGAGACTCCGGGATATGGGCGGGAGATACGCAGTATTTT,CASSGDSGIWAGDTQYF
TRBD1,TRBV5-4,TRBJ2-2,TGTGCCAGCAGCCCAAGGACAGGGGGGAGAACCGGGGAGCTGTTTTTT,CASSPRTGGRTGELFF
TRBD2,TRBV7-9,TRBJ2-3,TGTGCCAGCAGCTTAAGAGCGGGAGGGGAACCAGATACGCAGTATTTT,CASSLRAGGEPDTQYF
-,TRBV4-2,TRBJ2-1,TGTGCCAGCAGCCATGCAGGGGCTACCCCTTTATACAATGAGCAGTTCTTC,CASSHAGATPLYNEQFF
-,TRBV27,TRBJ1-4,TGTGCCAGCAGTTTTCAGGGGACTAATGAAAAACTGTTTTTT,CASSFQGTNEKLFF
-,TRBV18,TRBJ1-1,TGTGCCAGCTCACCATGGGAGCCTGAAGCTTTCTTT,CASSPWEPEAFF
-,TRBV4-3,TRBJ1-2,TGCGCCAGCAGCCAAGAGGCGGGGGCATACTATGGCTACACCTTC,CASSQEAGAYYGYTF